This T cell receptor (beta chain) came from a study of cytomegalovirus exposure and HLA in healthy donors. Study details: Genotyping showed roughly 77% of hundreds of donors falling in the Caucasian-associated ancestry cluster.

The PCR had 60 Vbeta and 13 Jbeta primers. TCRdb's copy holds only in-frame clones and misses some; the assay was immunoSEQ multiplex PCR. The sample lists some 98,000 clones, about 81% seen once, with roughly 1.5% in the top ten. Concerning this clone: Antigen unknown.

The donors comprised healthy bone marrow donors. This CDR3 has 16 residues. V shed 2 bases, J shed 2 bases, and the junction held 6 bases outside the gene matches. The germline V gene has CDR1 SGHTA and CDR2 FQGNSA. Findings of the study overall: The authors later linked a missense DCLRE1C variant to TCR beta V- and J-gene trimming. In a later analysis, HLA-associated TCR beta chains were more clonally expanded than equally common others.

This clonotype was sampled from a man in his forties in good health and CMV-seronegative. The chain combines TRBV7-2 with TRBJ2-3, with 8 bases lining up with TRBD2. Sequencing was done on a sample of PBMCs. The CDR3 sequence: CASSLNRGGTTDTQYF. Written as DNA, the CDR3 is TGTGCCAGCAGCTTAAATCGGGGGGGGACCACAGATACGCAGTATTTT.